The rows below give T cell receptor beta chains drawn from one sample of a study of blood T cell repertoires in COVID-19. Data came from immunoSEQ multiplex PCR; TCRdb stores just in-frame clones and leaves some out. The sample records about 330,000 clones, around 89% being singletons. Sequencing was performed on peripheral blood. These TCRs come from a man aged 18 to 30 who had recovered from COVID-19. Each CDR3 is given with its conserved first and last residue. The D gene is left open where the match is weak. Size tells how often a clone was seen (once, few, many) or the class of an expanded clone, and some rows leave it out.

TRBD2 | 18 | TRBJ2-2 | - | TRBV10-3 | CAISESRLAVTNTGELFF | TGTGCCATCAGTGAGTCACGGCTAGCGGTGACGAACACCGGGGAGCTGTTTTTT
TRBD1 | 15 | TRBJ2-5 | - | TRBV3-1/TRBV3-2 | CASSRWTGGGETQYF | TGTGCCAGCAGCCGGTGGACAGGTGGTGGAGAGACCCAGTACTTC
- | 12 | TRBJ2-2 | - | TRBV12-3/TRBV12-4 | CASSFVRPELFF | TGTGCCAGCAGTTTTGTGCGGCCCGAGCTGTTTTTT
- | 12 | TRBJ2-5 | - | TRBV10-3 | CAIRSEEETQYF | TGTGCCATCAGGAGCGAGGAAGAGACCCAGTACTTC
TRBD1 | 15 | TRBJ1-4 | - | TRBV9 | CASSVGWTGSEKLFF | TGTGCCAGCAGCGTAGGGTGGACAGGGTCGGAAAAACTGTTTTTT
- | 12 | TRBJ1-6 | few | TRBV3-1/TRBV3-2 | CASSHGNSPLHF | TGTGCCAGCAGCCACGGTAATTCACCCCTCCACTTT
- | 12 | TRBJ2-7 | - | TRBV14 | CASSLHDNEQYF | TGTGCCAGCAGCCTACACGACAACGAGCAGTACTTC
TRBD2 | 17 | TRBJ2-3 | - | TRBV7-8 | CASSLVSGGGLTDTQYF | TGTGCCAGCAGCTTAGTTTCGGGGGGGGGCCTCACAGATACGCAGTATTTT
TRBD1 | 14 | TRBJ2-7 | - | TRBV27 | CASSLGQGAYEQYF | TGTGCCAGCAGTCTGGGACAGGGGGCTTACGAGCAGTACTTC
- | 11 | TRBJ2-7 | - | TRBV2 | CASTGSYEQYF | TGTGCCAGCACCGGCTCCTACGAGCAGTACTTC
- | 16 | TRBJ1-4 | once | TRBV5-8 | CASSFQGQTNNEKLFF | TGTGCCAGCAGCTTCCAGGGGCAGACGAATAATGAAAAACTGTTTTTT
TRBD2 | 15 | TRBJ2-1 | - | TRBV5-4 | CASSLTSGSYNEQFF | TGTGCCAGCAGCCTGACTAGCGGTTCCTACAATGAGCAGTTCTTC
TRBD1 | 14 | TRBJ2-5 | - | TRBV9 | CASSVTGALETQYF | TGTGCCAGCAGCGTGACAGGGGCTCTGGAGACCCAGTACTTC
TRBD2 | 16 | TRBJ2-5 | - | TRBV9 | CASSEFRTSGQETQYF | TGTGCCAGCAGTGAGTTTAGGACTAGCGGACAAGAGACCCAGTACTTC
- | 16 | TRBJ1-1 | - | TRBV9 | CASSVGRTFMNTEAFF | TGTGCCAGCAGCGTAGGCCGGACTTTTATGAACACTGAAGCTTTCTTT
TRBD2 | 17 | TRBJ2-3 | - | TRBV18 | CASSPGTSGFNTDTQYF | TGTGCCAGCTCACCCGGGACTAGCGGGTTCAACACAGATACGCAGTATTTT
- | 14 | TRBJ1-4 | once | TRBV6-5 | CATETGSTNEKLFF | TGTGCCACCGAAACAGGGAGCACGAATGAAAAACTGTTTTTT
- | 13 | TRBJ1-6 | - | TRBV19 | CASSQPTPGALHF | TGTGCCAGTAGCCAACCTACTCCCGGGGCCCTCCACTTT
TRBD1 | 14 | TRBJ2-7 | - | TRBV27 | CASSLGQGAHEQYF | TGTGCCAGCAGTTTAGGGCAGGGGGCTCACGAGCAGTACTTC
- | 15 | TRBJ2-3 | - | TRBV5-1 | CASTLPRQINDTQYF | TGCGCCAGCACCCTCCCGAGACAAATAAACGATACGCAGTATTTT
- | 20 | TRBJ1-5 | - | TRBV6-2/TRBV6-3 | CASSQSRDISRVGSNQPQHF | TGTGCCAGCAGTCAAAGCCGGGACATCTCCCGGGTTGGGAGCAATCAGCCCCAGCATTTT
- | 13 | TRBJ2-1 | - | TRBV7-3 | CASSLTQHNEQFF | TGTGCCAGCAGCTTAACACAGCATAATGAGCAGTTCTTC
- | 15 | TRBJ1-5 | once | TRBV6-5 | CASSIDNRDHQPQHF | TGTGCCAGCAGCATCGATAACAGGGATCATCAGCCCCAGCATTTT
- | 14 | TRBJ1-2 | - | TRBV5-4 | CASTLGGASYGYTF | TGTGCCAGCACCCTCGGGGGGGCGAGTTATGGCTACACCTTC
TRBD1 | 14 | TRBJ2-1 | few | TRBV6-6 | CATRSGTGSNEQFF | TGTGCCACCCGATCCGGGACAGGCTCGAATGAGCAGTTCTTC
TRBD1 | 16 | TRBJ1-4 | - | TRBV6-5 | CASSYSRGQGGEKLFF | TGTGCCAGCAGTTACTCGAGGGGACAGGGAGGAGAAAAACTGTTTTTT
- | 15 | TRBJ2-2 | - | TRBV6-5 | CASIISSAFTGELFF | TGTGCCAGCATCATTTCTAGCGCCTTCACCGGGGAGCTGTTTTTT
- | 15 | TRBJ2-3 | - | TRBV5-8 | CASSLGGISTDTQYF | TGTGCCAGCAGCTTGGGAGGGATTAGCACAGATACGCAGTATTTT
- | 15 | TRBJ2-3 | - | TRBV18 | CASSPNLPGTDTQYF | TGTGCCAGCTCACCCAACTTGCCGGGAACAGATACGCAGTATTTT
TRBD1 | 16 | TRBJ2-7 | once | TRBV7-9 | CASSPIGGTGVYEQYF | TGTGCCAGCAGCCCAATTGGAGGGACAGGTGTCTACGAGCAGTACTTC
TRBD1 | 13 | TRBJ2-1 | - | TRBV25-1 | CASRTGAYNEQFF | TGTGCCAGCAGGACAGGGGCCTACAATGAGCAGTTCTTC
- | 13 | TRBJ2-7 | - | TRBV7-2 | CASSAGHLYEQYF | TGTGCCAGCAGCGCCGGACACCTCTACGAGCAGTACTTC
- | 16 | TRBJ2-2 | - | TRBV11-2 | CASSLRGTPNTGELFF | TGTGCCAGCAGCTTACGGGGTACCCCGAACACCGGGGAGCTGTTTTTT
- | 15 | TRBJ1-5 | - | TRBV28 | CASSFRGRGNQPQHF | TGTGCCAGCAGTTTCCGGGGAAGGGGCAATCAGCCCCAGCATTTT